What follows are 20 T cell receptor beta chains derived from one specimen sequenced in a study of sequential checkpoint blockade in melanoma. This table comes from immunoSEQ multiplex PCR, and its TCRdb copy is limited to in-frame clones, with some not included. The repertoire holds 2,500 to 3,000 clones, around 21% seen once, with 20% in the top ten. Treatment noted: randomized to nivolumab then ipilimumab (arm A) or the reverse (arm B). The sequences come from tumor tissue (inferred from file names), collected from a patient given nivolumab and ipilimumab in sequence. The receptor source for this set is a human donor with melanoma.

This clone has only a few counts. The chain joins TRBV6-7 to TRBJ2-1; TRBD1 or TRBD2 may be the D gene (5 bases each). TRBV6-7 is an ORF; its function is uncertain. The CDR3 runs 11 residues. V was clipped by 9 bases and J by 10 bases, with 13 bases between them. The CDR3, as DNA: TGTGCCAGTGGACTCGGGGCCGAGCAGTTCTTC. It encodes CASGLGAEQFF.

The chain carries TRBV5-1 and TRBJ2-7; TRBD1 agrees at 8 bases. This CDR3 is built from 14 residues. CDR1 and CDR2 from the germline V gene are SGHRS and YFSETQ. The junction had 5 bases not matched to a gene; V was cut back by 0 bases and J by 6 bases. The CDR3 is CASSLGTGSGEQYF. CDR3 DNA: TGCGCCAGCAGCTTGGGGACAGGGTCGGGCGAGCAGTACTTC.

This clone was seen more than once but under ten times. V and J are TRBV4-1 and TRBJ2-1, with 10 bases identical to TRBD2. This CDR3 has 15 residues. The junction had 4 bases not matched to a gene; V was cut back by 4 bases and J by 4 bases. The V gene's germline CDR1 is MGHRA and CDR2 YSYEKL. The CDR3, as DNA: TGCGCCAGCAGCCGGACTAGCGGCCTGTACAATGAGCAGTTCTTC. Amino acid sequence: CASSRTSGLYNEQFF.

Sample share makes this clone medium-sized. The J gene is TRBJ2-1, the V gene TRBV9; tentative D call: TRBD1 (5 bases). Germline-derived CDR1 and CDR2 are SGDLS and YYNGEE. The CDR3 contains 16 residues. Between the trimmed V and J ends, which lost 5 bases and 5 bases, there was a span of 20 bases. CDR3 residues: CASSESADILHNEQFF. The CDR3 region has the DNA TGTGCCAGCAGTGAAAGTGCGGACATTCTCCACAATGAGCAGTTCTTC. Variable domain in full (rest from reference TRBV9 and TRBJ2-1): DSGVTQTPKHLITATGQRVTLRCSPRSGDLSVYWYQQSLDQGLQFLIQYYNGEERAKGNILERFSAQQFPDLHSELNLSSLELGDSALYFCASSESADILHNEQFFGPGTRLTVL.

This clone was counted between two and nine times. V is TRBV6-8 and J is TRBJ1-1; D is undetermined. Trimming pared 4 bases from V and 12 bases from J, leaving 15 bases between. The CDR3 has 12 amino acids. Germline V gene sequence: CDR1 MNHGY, CDR2 SAAAGT. The CDR3 DNA reads as TGTGCCAGCAGTTCAACTCACGAAGGGCCTTTCTTT. This translates into CASSSTHEGPFF.

The table lists this clone with a few counts. The CDR3 bases that were read are TGTGCCATCAGTGAGGTGGCTCCTACCCTCTATGGCTACACC. As protein: CAISEVAPTLYGYT. The entire CDR3 is CAISEVAPTLYGYTF. The J gene is TRBJ1-2, the V gene TRBV10-3; D unclear. The observed sequence ends 1 residue before the CDR3 terminus, with the missing tail filled in from the germline J gene. CDR1 and CDR2 (germline): ENHRY, SYGVKD. V lost 2 bases and J 4 bases, leaving 14 bases between the germline ends. This CDR3 contains 15 residues.

This clone has at least ten counts. The chain links TRBV6-8 to TRBJ2-5, with 9 bases lining up with TRBD1. The CDR3 has 18 amino acids. The V gene's germline CDR1 is MNHGY and CDR2 SAAAGT. J was trimmed by 4 bases and V by 7 bases; bases with no gene match: 19. Written as DNA, the CDR3 is TGTGCCAGCACCCGAACATTACAGGGACAGGGCCCCGGAGAGACCCAGTACTTC. Translating gives CASTRTLQGQGPGETQYF.

This clone came up a few times. The CDR3 sequence: CASSEVSAYNEQFF. DNA of the CDR3: TGTGCCAGCAGTGAAGTTAGTGCCTACAATGAGCAGTTCTTC. This chain links TRBV6-7 with TRBJ2-1; D not resolved. TRBV6-7 is an ORF, with its function uncertain. The CDR3 covers 14 residues. The V end lost 5 bases, the J end lost 2 bases, and 10 bases lay between the germline ends.

This clone rates as medium-sized. The rearrangement uses TRBV6-8 and TRBJ1-1; D unresolved. In germline, CDR1 is MNHGY, CDR2 SAAAGT. V lost 0 bases and J 4 bases, leaving 21 bases between the germline ends. CDR3 size: 18 residues. The CDR3 here is CASSYSLSKYLGGTEAFF. CDR3 coding DNA: TGTGCCAGCAGTTACTCTCTATCTAAGTACCTGGGCGGCACTGAAGCTTTCTTT.

The chain couples TRBV19 to TRBJ1-2, with D perhaps matching TRBD1 (6 bases). Germline V gene data show CDR1 as LNHDA and CDR2 as SQIVND (reference sequence). This CDR3 has 14 residues. V lost 0 bases, J lost 8 bases, and 13 bases lay in between. The CDR3, as DNA: TGTGCCAGTAGTATAGATCTACAGGGCGGAGGCTACACCTTC. Translated: CASSIDLQGGGYTF.

A few counts support this clone. The chain carries TRBV30 and TRBJ1-1, with 8 nucleotides matching TRBD1. Germline values: CDR1 GTSNPN, CDR2 SVGIG (reference sequence). J lost 8 bases, V lost 0 bases, and 14 bases had no gene match. The CDR3 sequence is 16 residues long. DNA of the CDR3: TGTGCCTGGAGTGTACGGAGGCAGGGGGCCAAGGGGGAAGCTTTCTTT. Its translation: CAWSVRRQGAKGEAFF.

The chain uses TRBV18 and TRBJ1-2, with 7 bases fitting TRBD1. The CDR3 has 14 residues. The V gene end was trimmed by 3 bases and the J gene end by 5 bases; junction bases not matched to a gene: 6. CDR1 and CDR2 from the germline V gene are KGHSH and LQKENI. The CDR3 sequence: CASSPGTDLYGYTF. Here the CDR3 DNA reads TGTGCCAGCTCACCTGGGACAGATTTGTATGGCTACACCTTC.

In its sample, this clone was seen a few times. The V call is TRBV6-1, the J call TRBJ2-3; 8 positions match TRBD2. The junction had 5 bases not matched to a gene; V was cut back by 1 base and J by 5 bases. The CDR3 has 15 amino acids. Per germline, CDR1 MNHNS and CDR2 SASEGT. The CDR3 sequence is CASSEGSGGQDTQYF. The CDR3 nucleotides read TGTGCCAGCAGTGAAGGGTCGGGGGGGCAAGATACGCAGTATTTT.

A few counts support this clone. This chain uses TRBV6-8 with TRBJ2-5; TRBD2 aligns across 12 bases. The CDR3 is 18 amino acids. Germline values: CDR1 MNHGY, CDR2 SAAAGT. Losses at the gene ends were 6 bases for V and 2 bases for J; bases not matched to a gene: 13. CDR3 amino acids: CASSPVASGRALQETQYF. The DNA of the CDR3 is TGTGCCAGCAGCCCGGTAGCTAGCGGGAGGGCCCTTCAAGAGACCCAGTACTTC.

There are a few counts of this clone. The rearrangement uses TRBV6-8 and TRBJ1-5; 8 nucleotides agree with TRBD1. Germline lookup yields CDR1 MNHGY and CDR2 SAAAGT. V lost 2 bases, J lost 11 bases, and 2 bases stayed unmatched. This CDR3 spans 12 amino acids. In nucleotides, the CDR3 is TGTGCCAGCAGTTACCGACAGGGGACCCAGCATTTT. Amino acid sequence: CASSYRQGTQHF.

This rearrangement joins TRBV29-1 to TRBJ1-5, with a weak D call TRBD1 (5 bases). CDR3 length: 15 amino acids. V lost 0 bases and J lost 2, with 11 bases in between. The germline CDR1 and CDR2 sequences are SQVTM and ANQGSEA. CDR3 sequence: CSVEEGGGGNQPQHF. The CDR3 region has the DNA TGCAGCGTTGAAGAAGGCGGGGGGGGCAATCAGCCCCAGCATTTT.

The V and J genes are TRBV23-1 and TRBJ1-1; no firm D call. TRBV23-1 is an ORF, with its function uncertain. The length of the CDR3 is 13 residues. Trimming pared 6 bases from V and 2 bases from J, leaving 10 bases between. The CDR3 bases are TGCGCCAGCAGGTTGGACCTAAACACTGAAGCTTTCTTT. This gives the protein CASRLDLNTEAFF.

With regard to this clone: An end of the junction does not agree with germline; a read error may underlie this. The gene calls are TRBV6-8 and TRBJ1-2; tentatively, D is TRBD1 (6 bases). The CDR3 loop spans 16 amino acids. Germline assignment: CDR1 MNHGY and CDR2 SAAAGT. CDR3 nucleotides: TGTGCCATCAGTGTTACCCCAGGGGAGAAGTTCTATGGCTACACCTTC. This translates into CAISVTPGEKFYGYTF.

This clone showed up just a few times. J is TRBJ2-7 and V is TRBV6-8; D gene ambiguous. CDR3 length: 12 residues. V lost 4 bases and J 1 base, leaving 5 bases between the germline ends. Germline V gene lookup returns CDR1 MNHGY and CDR2 SAAAGT. The CDR3 region has the DNA TGTGCCAGCAGTTCCACTTCCTACGAGCAGTACTTC. Translating it yields CASSSTSYEQYF.

The rearrangement uses TRBV30 and TRBJ1-4, with unresolved D. With 2 bases removed from V and 0 bases from J, the gap between germline ends came to 10 bases. This CDR3 has 15 residues. The V gene's germline CDR1 is GTSNPN and CDR2 SVGIG (reference sequence). In DNA, the CDR3 is TGTGCCTGGAGTCCCCCGTGGGCAACTAATGAAAAACTGTTTTTT. It codes for CAWSPPWATNEKLFF.